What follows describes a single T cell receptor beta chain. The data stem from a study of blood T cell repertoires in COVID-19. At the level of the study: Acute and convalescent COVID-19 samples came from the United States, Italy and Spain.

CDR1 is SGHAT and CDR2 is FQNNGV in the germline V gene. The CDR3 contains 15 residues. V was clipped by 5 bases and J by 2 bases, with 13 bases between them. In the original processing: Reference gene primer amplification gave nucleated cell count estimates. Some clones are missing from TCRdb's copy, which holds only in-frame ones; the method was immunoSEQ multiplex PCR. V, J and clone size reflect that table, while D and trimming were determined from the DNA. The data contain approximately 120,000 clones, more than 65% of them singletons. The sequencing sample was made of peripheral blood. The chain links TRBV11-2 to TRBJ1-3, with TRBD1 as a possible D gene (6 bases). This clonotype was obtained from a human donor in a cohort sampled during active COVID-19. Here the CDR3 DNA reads TGTGCCAGCAGCCCACGTAGGACAGCTGGAAACACCATATATTTT. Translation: CASSPRRTAGNTIYF.